This section outlines one T cell receptor beta chain sequence together with its context. Use of 60 Vbeta and 13 Jbeta primers characterized the PCR. Sequencing was performed with immunoSEQ multiplex PCR; in TCRdb, only in-frame clones are kept and a portion is missing. The table has 200,000 to 250,000 clones, 70% to 80% seen once. These data come from a study of cytomegalovirus exposure and HLA in healthy donors. The CDR3 runs to 12 residues. Trimming cost V 11 bases and J 5 bases, with 13 bases left between them. The germline gives CDR1 SGHAT, CDR2 FQNNGV. The clonotype comes from a girl aged 2-15 years in good health and CMV-seronegative. The V call is TRBV11-2, the J call TRBJ2-4; perhaps TRBD2 as D (6 bases). The source material was PBMCs. The CDR3 region has the DNA TGTGCCGAGAGCGAGCGGGAAAACATTCAGTACTTC. Residues: CAESERENIQYF.